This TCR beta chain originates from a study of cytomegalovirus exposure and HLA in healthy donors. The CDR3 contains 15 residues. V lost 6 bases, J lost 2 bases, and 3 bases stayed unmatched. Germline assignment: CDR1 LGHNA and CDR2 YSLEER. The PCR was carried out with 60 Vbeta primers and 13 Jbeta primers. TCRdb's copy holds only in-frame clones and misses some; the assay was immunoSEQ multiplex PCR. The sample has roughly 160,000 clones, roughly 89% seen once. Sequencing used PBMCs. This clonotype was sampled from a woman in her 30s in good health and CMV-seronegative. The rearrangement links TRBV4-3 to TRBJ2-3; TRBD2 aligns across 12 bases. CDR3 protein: CASSTSGGFTDTQYF. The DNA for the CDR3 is TGCGCCAGCAGTACTAGCGGGGGGTTCACAGATACGCAGTATTTT.